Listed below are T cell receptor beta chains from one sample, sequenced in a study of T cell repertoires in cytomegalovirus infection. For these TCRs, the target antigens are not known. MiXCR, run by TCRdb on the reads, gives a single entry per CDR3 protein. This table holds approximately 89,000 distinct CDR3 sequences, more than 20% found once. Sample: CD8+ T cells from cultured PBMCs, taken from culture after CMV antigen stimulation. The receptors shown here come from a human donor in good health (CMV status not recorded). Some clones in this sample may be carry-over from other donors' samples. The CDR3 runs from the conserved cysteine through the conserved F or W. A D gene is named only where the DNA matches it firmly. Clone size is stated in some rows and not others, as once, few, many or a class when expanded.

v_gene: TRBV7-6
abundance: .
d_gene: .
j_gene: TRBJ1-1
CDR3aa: CASSFGPAEAAFF
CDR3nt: TGTGCCAGCAGCTTTGGCCCCGCCGAGGCGGCTTTCTTT

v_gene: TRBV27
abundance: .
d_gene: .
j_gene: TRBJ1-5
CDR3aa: CASSLQMNQPQHF
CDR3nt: TGTGCCAGCAGTTTACAGATGAATCAGCCCCAGCATTTT

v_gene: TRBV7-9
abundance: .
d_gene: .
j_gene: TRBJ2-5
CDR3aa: CASSRTGMGQETQYF
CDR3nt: TGTGCCAGCAGCCGTACAGGGATGGGCCAAGAGACCCAGTACTTC

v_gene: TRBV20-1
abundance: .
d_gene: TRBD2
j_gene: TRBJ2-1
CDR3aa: CSARGASGGYNEQFF
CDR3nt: TGCAGTGCTAGAGGGGCTAGCGGAGGGTACAATGAGCAGTTCTTC

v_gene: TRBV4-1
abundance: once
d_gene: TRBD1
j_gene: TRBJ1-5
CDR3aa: CASSQDPGQDTQPQHF
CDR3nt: TGCGCCAGCAGCCAAGATCCGGGACAGGACACTCAGCCCCAGCATTTT

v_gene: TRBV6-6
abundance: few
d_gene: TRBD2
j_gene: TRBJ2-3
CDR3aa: CASTPLAGGERDTQYF
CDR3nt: TGTGCCAGCACTCCCCTAGCGGGAGGCGAGAGAGATACGCAGTATTTT

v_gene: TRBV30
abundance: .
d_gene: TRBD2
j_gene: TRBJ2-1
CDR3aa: CASIWGGLGYNEQFF
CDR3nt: TGTGCCTCCATATGGGGGGGACTGGGGTACAATGAGCAGTTCTTC

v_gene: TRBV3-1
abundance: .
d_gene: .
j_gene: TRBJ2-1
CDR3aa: CASSHIKGLDEQFF
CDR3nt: TGTGCCAGCAGCCATATAAAGGGACTGGATGAGCAGTTCTTC

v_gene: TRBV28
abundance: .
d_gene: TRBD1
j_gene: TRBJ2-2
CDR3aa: CASSGGDRVGGELFF
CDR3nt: TGTGCCAGCAGTGGAGGGGACAGGGTTGGCGGGGAGCTGTTTTTT

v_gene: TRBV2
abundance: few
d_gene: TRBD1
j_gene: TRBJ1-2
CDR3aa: CASSEEGAKYGYTF
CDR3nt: TGTGCCAGCAGTGAAGAGGGGGCAAAGTATGGCTACACCTTC

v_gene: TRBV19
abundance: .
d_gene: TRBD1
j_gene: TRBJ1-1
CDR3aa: CASSMEGAPSEAFF
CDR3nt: TGTGCCAGTAGTATGGAGGGGGCACCCAGTGAAGCTTTCTTT

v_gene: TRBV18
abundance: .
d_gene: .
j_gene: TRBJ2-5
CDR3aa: CASSHPSGQIFTQETQYF
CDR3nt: TGTGCCAGCTCACACCCGAGCGGACAGATCTTTACCCAAGAGACCCAGTACTTC

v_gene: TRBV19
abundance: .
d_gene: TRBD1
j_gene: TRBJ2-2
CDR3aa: CASNDRGYTGELFF
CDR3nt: TGTGCCAGTAACGACAGGGGATACACCGGGGAGCTGTTTTTT

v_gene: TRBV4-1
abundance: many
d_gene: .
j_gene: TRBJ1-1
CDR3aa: CASSQVPRESGTEAFF
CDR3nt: TGCGCCAGCAGCCAAGTCCCCCGGGAGTCAGGCACTGAAGCTTTCTTT

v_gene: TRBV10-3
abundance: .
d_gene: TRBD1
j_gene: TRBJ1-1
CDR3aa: CAICESQGANTEAFF
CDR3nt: TGTGCCATCTGTGAATCACAGGGGGCCAACACTGAAGCTTTCTTT

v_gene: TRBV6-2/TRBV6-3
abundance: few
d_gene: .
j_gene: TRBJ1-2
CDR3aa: CAYRSSVNYGYTF
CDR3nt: TGTGCCTACCGCTCCAGCGTTAACTATGGCTACACCTTC

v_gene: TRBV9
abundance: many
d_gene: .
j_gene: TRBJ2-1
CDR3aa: CASSGASEQFF
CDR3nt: TGTGCCAGCAGCGGAGCTAGTGAGCAGTTCTTC

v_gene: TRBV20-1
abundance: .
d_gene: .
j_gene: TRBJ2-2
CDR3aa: CSASLGTRGTGELFF
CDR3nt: TGCAGTGCTAGTCTTGGTACTAGGGGGACCGGGGAGCTGTTTTTT

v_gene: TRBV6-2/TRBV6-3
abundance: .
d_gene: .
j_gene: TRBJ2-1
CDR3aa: CASSPDGYEQFF
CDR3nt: TGTGCCAGCAGCCCCGATGGCTATGAGCAGTTCTTC

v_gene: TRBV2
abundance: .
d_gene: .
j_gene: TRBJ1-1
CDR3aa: CASSDGLGGDTEAFF
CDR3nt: TGTGCCAGCAGTGATGGTCTCGGGGGGGACACTGAAGCTTTCTTT

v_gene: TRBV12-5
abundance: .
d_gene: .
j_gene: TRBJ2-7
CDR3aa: CASGLEQGNKQYF
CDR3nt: TGTGCTAGTGGTCTTGAACAGGGCAACAAGCAGTACTTC

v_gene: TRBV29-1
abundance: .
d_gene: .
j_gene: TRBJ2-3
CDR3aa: CSVEATSSTDTQYF
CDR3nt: TGCAGCGTTGAGGCTACCTCTAGCACAGATACGCAGTATTTT

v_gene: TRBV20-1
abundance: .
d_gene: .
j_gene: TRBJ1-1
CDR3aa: CSAREGSTEAFF
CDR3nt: TGCAGTGCTAGAGAGGGGTCGACTGAAGCTTTCTTT

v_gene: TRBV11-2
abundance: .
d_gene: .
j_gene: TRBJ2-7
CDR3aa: CASRDTHSYEQYF
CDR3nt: TGTGCCAGCAGGGACACTCACTCCTACGAGCAGTACTTC

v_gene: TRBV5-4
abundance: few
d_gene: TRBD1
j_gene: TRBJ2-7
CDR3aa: CASSFEGANEQYF
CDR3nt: TGTGCCAGCAGCTTTGAGGGGGCAAACGAGCAGTACTTC

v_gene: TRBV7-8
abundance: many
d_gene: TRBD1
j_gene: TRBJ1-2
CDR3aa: CASSQGQRSYGYTF
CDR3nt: TGTGCCAGCAGCCAGGGACAGAGGTCCTATGGCTACACCTTC

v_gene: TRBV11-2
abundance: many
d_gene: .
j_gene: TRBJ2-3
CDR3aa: CASSPSSTDTQYF
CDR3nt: TGTGCCAGCAGCCCGAGTAGCACAGATACGCAGTATTTT

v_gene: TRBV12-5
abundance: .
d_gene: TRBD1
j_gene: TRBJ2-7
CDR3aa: CASGPGQVRSYEQYF
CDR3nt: TGTGCTAGTGGTCCAGGACAGGTTAGGTCCTACGAGCAGTACTTC

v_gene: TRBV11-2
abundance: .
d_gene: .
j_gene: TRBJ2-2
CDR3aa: CASSPGGGGELFF
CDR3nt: TGTGCCAGCAGCCCGGGGGGCGGCGGGGAGCTGTTTTTT